These 28 T cell receptor beta chains came from one sample sequenced in a study of T cell responses to AZD1222 COVID-19 vaccine. The assay was immunoSEQ multiplex PCR, and TCRdb's table has in-frame clones only and misses some. The sample records 130,000 to 150,000 clones, approximately 90% being singletons. Sequenced material: peripheral blood, taken 28 days after the second AZD1222 dose. The receptors come from an adult who received the AZD1222 COVID-19 vaccine.

The J gene is TRBJ2-3, the V gene TRBV28, with 11 bases identical to TRBD2. V was pared by 5 bases and J by 2 bases, with 6 bases of the junction left unmatched. The CDR3 sequence is 16 residues long. Germline V gene lookup returns CDR1 MDHEN and CDR2 SYDVKM. In nucleotides, the CDR3 is TGTGCCAGCAGTCCTCGACTAGCGGGGTTCACAGATACGCAGTATTTT. Amino acids: CASSPRLAGFTDTQYF.

The gene calls are TRBV27 and TRBJ1-1; the D is unclear. The V end was cut by 6 bases, the J end by 5 bases, with 19 bases between. Germline CDR1 is MNHEY and CDR2 is SMNVEV (reference sequence). This CDR3 is built from 15 residues. The CDR3 DNA reads as TGTGCCAGCAGCGTATTTCAGGACGGGGAGACTGAAGCTTTCTTT. This translates into CASSVFQDGETEAFF.

The gene calls are TRBV18 and TRBJ1-2; 7 positions match TRBD1. The CDR3 spans 15 residues. CDR1 and CDR2 (germline): KGHSH, LQKENI. The V gene end was trimmed by 8 bases and the J gene end by 3 bases; junction bases not matched to a gene: 12. Here the CDR3 reads CASRTTGEGDYGYTF. CDR3 nucleotide sequence: TGTGCCAGCCGAACTACAGGGGAAGGTGACTATGGCTACACCTTC.

The chain joins TRBV27 to TRBJ2-7; the D gene is possibly TRBD2 (5 bases). The CDR3 is 15 residues long. Germline CDR1 and CDR2: MNHEY and SMNVEV (reference sequence). V was cut by 5 bases and J by 4 bases, with 18 bases left in between. The CDR3 DNA sequence: TGTGCCAGCAGTCCGTGGACGGCCGGAGGTTACGAGCAGTACTTC. As protein: CASSPWTAGGYEQYF.

The chain joins TRBV5-1 to TRBJ2-1; TRBD2 matches at 15 bases. Trimming at V came to 6 bases and at J to 2 bases, leaving 3 bases not matched to a gene. The CDR3 runs to 16 residues. CDR1 is SGHRS and CDR2 is YFSETQ in the germline V gene. The CDR3 nucleotides are TGCGCCAGCACCGGGACTAGCGGGAGGCCCTACAATGAGCAGTTCTTC. Residues: CASTGTSGRPYNEQFF.

The chain recombines TRBV5-1 with TRBJ1-2; the D is unclear. This CDR3 is built from 12 residues. Germline V gives CDR1 SGHRS, CDR2 YFSETQ. V lost 0 bases to trimming and J lost 8 bases, with 8 bases between them. The CDR3 is CASSLGTGGYTF. As DNA, the CDR3 is TGCGCCAGCAGCTTGGGAACGGGCGGCTACACCTTC. The variable domain in full, with the rest retrieved from reference TRBV5-1 and TRBJ1-2, is KAGVTQTPRYLIKTRGQQVTLSCSPISGHRSVSWYQQTPGQGLQFLFEYFSETQRNKGNFPGRFSGRQFSNSRSEMNVSTLELGDSALYLCASSLGTGGYTFGSGTRLTVV.

The J gene is TRBJ1-2, the V gene TRBV7-2; no clear D. This CDR3 contains 14 residues. Germline lookup yields CDR1 SGHTA and CDR2 FQGNSA. Trimming took 3 bases from V and 4 from J, leaving 12 bases between them. The CDR3 region is CASSLSFGPYGYTF. CDR3 nucleotides: TGTGCCAGCAGCTTGTCCTTCGGCCCCTATGGCTACACCTTC. Based on the CDR3 plus reference TRBV7-2 and TRBJ1-2, the full variable domain is GAGVSQSPSNKVTEKGKDVELRCDPISGHTALYWYRQSLGQGLEFLIYFQGNSAPDKSGLPSDRFSAERTGGSVSTLTIQRTQQEDSAVYLCASSLSFGPYGYTFGSGTRLTVV.

The chain couples TRBV6-5 to TRBJ1-1; the D is unclear. Germline CDR1 MNHEY, CDR2 SVGAGI. Trimming took off 6 bases at V and 4 bases at J, with 9 bases between the two ends. This CDR3 has 12 amino acids. As DNA, the CDR3 is TGTGCCAGCAGAAAGGACCGCACTGAAGCTTTCTTT. It is translated as CASRKDRTEAFF.

The CDR3 is CASSEALRLGRSTDTQYF. In nucleotides, the CDR3 is TGTGCCAGCAGTGAAGCGCTAAGACTAGGGAGGAGCACAGATACGCAGTATTTT. This rearrangement joins TRBV6-1 to TRBJ2-3; TRBD2 is a possible D gene (6 bases). The germline V gene has CDR1 MNHNS and CDR2 SASEGT. The CDR3 contains 18 residues. The V gene lost 0 bases and the J gene lost 0 bases, with 16 bases spanning the gap.

This chain joins TRBV9 and TRBJ1-3, with a weak D call TRBD1 (5 bases). The germline gives CDR1 SGDLS, CDR2 YYNGEE. The germline V and J ends were trimmed by 0 bases and 4 bases, with 14 bases remaining between them. The CDR3 has 16 amino acids. CDR3 nucleotides: TGTGCCAGCAGCGTAGGGGGACTGACTGGGGGAAACACCATATATTTT. This gives the protein CASSVGGLTGGNTIYF.

This chain uses TRBV11-2 with TRBJ2-7; tentatively, D is TRBD1 or TRBD2 (5 bases each). Between the trimmed V and J ends, which lost 5 bases and 3 bases, there was a span of 11 bases. Germline values: CDR1 SGHAT, CDR2 FQNNGV. The CDR3 length is 13 residues. Here the CDR3 DNA reads TGTGCCAGCAGCGACCGGGGCCGCTACGAGCAGTACTTC. It encodes CASSDRGRYEQYF.

The genes are TRBV11-2 and TRBJ1-2, with a possible D match to TRBD1 (5 bases). Between the trimmed V and J ends, which lost 5 bases and 6 bases, there was a span of 22 bases. CDR1 is SGHAT and CDR2 is FQNNGV in the germline V gene. The CDR3 consists of 16 residues. The CDR3 coding sequence is TGTGCCAGCAGCGCCTTCTCCGGGACTGGGGGAAATGGCTACACCTTC. This sequence encodes CASSAFSGTGGNGYTF. Filled out from reference TRBV11-2 and TRBJ1-2, the complete variable domain reads EAGVAQSPRYKIIEKRQSVAFWCNPISGHATLYWYQQILGQGPKLLIQFQNNGVVDDSQLPKDRFSAERLKGVDSTLKIQPAKLEDSAVYLCASSAFSGTGGNGYTFGSGTRLTVV.

The J gene is TRBJ1-2, the V gene TRBV7-3, with D perhaps TRBD1 (5 bases). The CDR3 spans 17 residues. Germline V gives CDR1 SGHTA, CDR2 FQGTGA. Trimming shortened V by 5 bases and J by 0 bases, and 19 bases separated the two germline ends. CDR3 in amino acids: CASSLTGAQEANYGYTF. CDR3 sequence (DNA): TGTGCCAGCAGCCTCACTGGGGCGCAGGAGGCTAACTATGGCTACACCTTC.

The chain is built from TRBV11-2 and TRBJ2-7, with D perhaps matching TRBD1 (8 bases). With 2 bases removed from V and 4 bases from J, the gap between germline ends came to 18 bases. Germline V gene sequence: CDR1 SGHAT, CDR2 FQNNGV. The CDR3 has 16 residues. As DNA, the CDR3 is TGTGCCAGCAGCTTAACGGGAGGAACAGGGGGTTACGAGCAGTACTTC. It translates to CASSLTGGTGGYEQYF. Drawing the rest from reference TRBV11-2 and TRBJ2-7, the complete variable domain is EAGVAQSPRYKIIEKRQSVAFWCNPISGHATLYWYQQILGQGPKLLIQFQNNGVVDDSQLPKDRFSAERLKGVDSTLKIQPAKLEDSAVYLCASSLTGGTGGYEQYFGPGTRLTVT.

The gene calls are TRBV18 and TRBJ1-3, with TRBD1 identical over 9 bases. CDR1 is KGHSH and CDR2 is LQKENI in the germline V gene. Trimming removed 3 bases from V and 1 base from J; junction bases left unmatched: 4. This CDR3 has 16 amino acids. CDR3 sequence: CASSPGTGMSGNTIYF. The CDR3 DNA is TGTGCCAGCTCACCGGGGACAGGGATGTCTGGAAACACCATATATTTT.

CDR3 coding DNA: TGCGCCAGCAGCCCAGCATTCTACACTGAAGCTTTCTTT. This gives the protein CASSPAFYTEAFF. The chain links TRBV5-1 to TRBJ1-1, with unresolved D. V shed 4 bases and J shed 3 bases, with 10 bases lying between them. The germline CDR1 and CDR2 sequences are SGHRS and YFSETQ. This CDR3 has 13 amino acids. Looking up the rest from reference TRBV5-1 and TRBJ1-1 gives the full variable domain: KAGVTQTPRYLIKTRGQQVTLSCSPISGHRSVSWYQQTPGQGLQFLFEYFSETQRNKGNFPGRFSGRQFSNSRSEMNVSTLELGDSALYLCASSPAFYTEAFFGQGTRLTVV.

The V gene is TRBV10-2, the J gene TRBJ2-3; D possibly corresponds to TRBD2 (6 bases). Trimming took 5 bases from V and 5 from J, leaving 11 bases between them. CDR1 is WSHSY, CDR2 SAAADI, per germline. CDR3 length equals 13 residues. This chain's CDR3 is CASSSVGGDTQYF. CDR3 nucleotides: TGCGCCAGCAGTTCGGTGGGGGGAGATACGCAGTATTTT.

This chain links TRBV5-1 with TRBJ2-5; possibly TRBD2 for D (5 bases). The length of the CDR3 is 16 residues. Trimming stripped 4 bases from V and 1 base from J, with 17 bases between. Germline CDR1 reads SGHRS; CDR2 reads YFSETQ. The CDR3 DNA is TGCGCCAGCAGCCCCCGCCCCTTAGCGCTCCAAGAGACCCAGTACTTC. Translation: CASSPRPLALQETQYF.

The gene calls are TRBV3-1 (or the pseudogene TRBV3-2) and TRBJ2-7; TRBD1 matches at 7 bases. The CDR3 is 15 residues long. The trim removed 0 bases at V and 5 bases at J, leaving 7 bases unmatched. Germline V gene lookup returns CDR1 LGHDT and CDR2 YNNKEL (reference sequence). The DNA of the CDR3 is TGTGCCAGCAGCCAAGAGGCAGGGGGTACGGACGAGCAGTACTTC. Its protein product is CASSQEAGGTDEQYF.

This chain connects TRBV5-1 to TRBJ2-7, with no clear D. Germline V lookup: CDR1 SGHRS, CDR2 YFSETQ. The CDR3 spans 14 residues. V was pared by 0 bases and J by 3 bases, with 10 bases between. The CDR3 nucleotides are TGCGCCAGCAGCTTGGACGAACCGGGCTACGAGCAGTACTTC. It specifies CASSLDEPGYEQYF.

This clone showed up just once. The genes are TRBV6-5 and TRBJ2-3; D gene unclear. The germline V and J ends were trimmed by 5 bases and 2 bases, with 14 bases remaining between them. CDR3 length: 15 amino acids. Germline assignment: CDR1 MNHEY and CDR2 SVGAGI. In DNA form, the CDR3 reads TGTGCCAGCAGTCCGAGACTCGACCCCACAGATACGCAGTATTTT. This codes for CASSPRLDPTDTQYF.

This clone was detected only once. This chain joins TRBV5-1 and TRBJ1-1, with TRBD1 matching 7 bases. V shed 4 bases, J shed 2 bases, and the junction held 8 bases outside the gene matches. Germline-derived CDR1 and CDR2 are SGHRS and YFSETQ. This CDR3 is 15 amino acids long. The CDR3 DNA reads as TGCGCCAGCAGCCTCCGACAGGGTCCAAACACTGAAGCTTTCTTT. Encoded protein: CASSLRQGPNTEAFF.

V gene TRBV6-2 or TRBV6-3 combines with J gene TRBJ1-5, with D uncertain. The CDR3 has 16 amino acids. Germline lookup yields CDR1 MNHEY and CDR2 SVGEGT. V was pared by 3 bases and J by 0 bases, with 12 bases between. In nucleotides, the CDR3 is TGTGCCAGCAGTTATAGAACATCCCATAGCAATCAGCCCCAGCATTTT. This sequence encodes CASSYRTSHSNQPQHF.

The chain recombines TRBV12-3 or TRBV12-4 with TRBJ2-7; D is perhaps TRBD1 (5 bases). This CDR3 region has 12 residues. Between the trimmed V and J ends, which lost 5 bases and 4 bases, there was a span of 9 bases. The chain's CDR3 is CASSTSGYEQYF. Written as DNA, the CDR3 is TGTGCCAGCAGTACCTCAGGGTACGAGCAGTACTTC.

V usage is TRBV7-2 and J usage is TRBJ2-7; 9 nucleotides line up with TRBD2. In germline, CDR1 is SGHTA, CDR2 FQGNSA. The trim removed 1 base at V and 8 bases at J, leaving 9 bases unmatched. The CDR3 consists of 15 residues. This CDR3 reads CASSLGGSGGAQQYF. Here the CDR3 DNA reads TGTGCCAGCAGCTTAGGGGGTAGCGGGGGAGCCCAGCAGTACTTC.

The J gene is TRBJ2-1, the V gene TRBV7-2; 12 bases align to TRBD2. Germline V gene sequence: CDR1 SGHTA, CDR2 FQGNSA. The trim removed 3 bases at V and 4 bases at J, leaving 1 base unmatched. CDR3 length equals 15 residues. The chain's CDR3 is CASSLTSGGYNEQFF. CDR3 DNA: TGTGCCAGCAGCTTGACTAGCGGGGGATACAATGAGCAGTTCTTC.

This clone was recorded a few times. The chain uses TRBV27 and TRBJ2-4; 8 bases map to TRBD2. This CDR3 region has 15 residues. J lost 4 bases, V lost 4 bases, and 6 bases had no gene match. The germline V gene encodes CDR1 MNHEY and CDR2 SMNVEV (reference sequence). The CDR3 bases are TGTGCCAGCAGTTACGGGGGGGCCGGGAAAAACATTCAGTACTTC. It is translated as CASSYGGAGKNIQYF.

This chain joins TRBV7-7 and TRBJ2-5, with D hard to call. This CDR3 is built from 15 residues. The V gene lost 1 base and the J gene lost 0 bases, with 9 bases spanning the gap. Germline CDR1 and CDR2: SSHAT and FNYEAQ (reference sequence). The CDR3 nucleotides are TGTGCCAGCAGCTTAGAGCCCTACAACCAAGAGACCCAGTACTTC. Translating gives CASSLEPYNQETQYF.